This TCR beta chain came from a study of OX40 agonist ivuxolimab in advanced cancers. Only in-frame clones appear in the TCRdb table, and some are missing; sequencing was by immunoSEQ multiplex PCR. The sample records under 45,000 clones, around 80% being singletons. Specimen: CD4+ or CD8+ T cells sorted from blood, collected in a trial of the OX40 agonist ivuxolimab. This TCR derives from an adult with an advanced solid tumor such as melanoma, head and neck, liver or kidney cancer.

Written as DNA, the CDR3 is TGTGCCAGCAGCCCTACCCCGGGAGATGGCAATCAGCCCCAGCATTTT. Protein product: CASSPTPGDGNQPQHF. The chain recombines TRBV7-2 with TRBJ1-5; D not resolved. The CDR3 runs to 16 residues. Trimming cost V 5 bases and J 2 bases, with 16 bases left between them. Germline V gives CDR1 SGHTA, CDR2 FQGNSA.